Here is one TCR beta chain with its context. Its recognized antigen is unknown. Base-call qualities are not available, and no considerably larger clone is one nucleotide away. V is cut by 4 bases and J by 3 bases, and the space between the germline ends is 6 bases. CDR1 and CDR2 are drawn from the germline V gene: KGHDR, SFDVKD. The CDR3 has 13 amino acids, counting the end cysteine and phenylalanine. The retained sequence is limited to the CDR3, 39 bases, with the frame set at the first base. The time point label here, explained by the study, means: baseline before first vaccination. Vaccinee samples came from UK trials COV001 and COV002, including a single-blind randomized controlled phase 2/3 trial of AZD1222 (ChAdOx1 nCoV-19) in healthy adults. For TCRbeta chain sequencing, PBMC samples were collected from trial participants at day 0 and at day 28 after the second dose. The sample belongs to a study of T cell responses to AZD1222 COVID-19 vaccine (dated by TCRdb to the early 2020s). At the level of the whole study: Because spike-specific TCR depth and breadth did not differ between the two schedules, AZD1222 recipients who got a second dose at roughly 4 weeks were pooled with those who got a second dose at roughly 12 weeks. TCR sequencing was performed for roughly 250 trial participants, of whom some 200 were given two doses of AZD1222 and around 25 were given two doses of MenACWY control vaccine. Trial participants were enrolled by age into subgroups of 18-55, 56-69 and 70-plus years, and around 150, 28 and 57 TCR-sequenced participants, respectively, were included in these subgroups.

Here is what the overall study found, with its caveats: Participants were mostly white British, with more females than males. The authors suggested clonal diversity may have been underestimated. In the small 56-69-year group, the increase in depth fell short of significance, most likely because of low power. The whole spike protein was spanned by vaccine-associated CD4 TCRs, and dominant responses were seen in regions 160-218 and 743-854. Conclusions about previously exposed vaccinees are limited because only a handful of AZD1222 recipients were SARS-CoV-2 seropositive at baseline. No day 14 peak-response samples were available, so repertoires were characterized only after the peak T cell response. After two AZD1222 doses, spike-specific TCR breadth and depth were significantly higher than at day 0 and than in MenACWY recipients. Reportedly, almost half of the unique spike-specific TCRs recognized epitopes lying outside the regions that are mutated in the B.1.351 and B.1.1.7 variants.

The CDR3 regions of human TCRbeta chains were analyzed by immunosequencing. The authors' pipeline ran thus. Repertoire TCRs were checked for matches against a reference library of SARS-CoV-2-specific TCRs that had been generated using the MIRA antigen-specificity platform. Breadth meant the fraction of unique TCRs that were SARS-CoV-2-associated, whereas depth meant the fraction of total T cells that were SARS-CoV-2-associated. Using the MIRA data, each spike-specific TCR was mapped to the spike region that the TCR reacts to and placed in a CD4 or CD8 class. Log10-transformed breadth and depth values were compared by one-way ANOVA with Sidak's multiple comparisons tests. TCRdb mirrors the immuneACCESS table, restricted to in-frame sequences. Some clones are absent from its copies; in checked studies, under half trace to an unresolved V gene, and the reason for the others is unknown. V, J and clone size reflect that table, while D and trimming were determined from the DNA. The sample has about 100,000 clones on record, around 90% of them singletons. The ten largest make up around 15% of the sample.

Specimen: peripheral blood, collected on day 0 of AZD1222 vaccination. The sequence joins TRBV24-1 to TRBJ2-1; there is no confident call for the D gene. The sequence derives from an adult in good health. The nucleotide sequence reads TGTGCCACCAGTGACTATGGCTACAATGAGCAGTTCTTC. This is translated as CATSDYGYNEQFF.